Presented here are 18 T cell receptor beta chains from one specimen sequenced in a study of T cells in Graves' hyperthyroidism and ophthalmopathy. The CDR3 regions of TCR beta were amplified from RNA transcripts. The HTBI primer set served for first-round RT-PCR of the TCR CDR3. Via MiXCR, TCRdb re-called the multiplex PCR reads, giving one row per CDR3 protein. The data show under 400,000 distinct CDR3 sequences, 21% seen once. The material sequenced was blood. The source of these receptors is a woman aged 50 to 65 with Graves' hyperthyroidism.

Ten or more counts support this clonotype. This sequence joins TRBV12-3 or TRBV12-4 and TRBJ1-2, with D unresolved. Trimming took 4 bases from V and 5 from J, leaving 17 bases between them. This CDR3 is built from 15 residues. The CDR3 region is CASSWADPSKYGYTF. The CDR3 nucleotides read TGTGCCAGCAGTTGGGCGGACCCTTCAAAATATGGCTACACCTTC.

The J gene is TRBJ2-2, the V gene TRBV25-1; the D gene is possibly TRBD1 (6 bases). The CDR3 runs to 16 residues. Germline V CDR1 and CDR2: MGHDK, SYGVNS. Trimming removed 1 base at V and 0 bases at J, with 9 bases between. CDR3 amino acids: CASSEFRQANTGELFF. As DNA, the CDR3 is TGTGCCAGCAGTGAATTTCGACAGGCGAACACCGGGGAGCTGTTTTTT.

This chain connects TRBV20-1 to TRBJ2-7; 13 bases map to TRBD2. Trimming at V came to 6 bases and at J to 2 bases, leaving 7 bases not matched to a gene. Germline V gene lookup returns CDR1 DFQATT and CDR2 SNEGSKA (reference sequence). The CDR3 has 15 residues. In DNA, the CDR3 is TGCAGTGCGTGGACTAGCGGGAGATCAACCTACGAGCAGTACTTC. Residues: CSAWTSGRSTYEQYF.

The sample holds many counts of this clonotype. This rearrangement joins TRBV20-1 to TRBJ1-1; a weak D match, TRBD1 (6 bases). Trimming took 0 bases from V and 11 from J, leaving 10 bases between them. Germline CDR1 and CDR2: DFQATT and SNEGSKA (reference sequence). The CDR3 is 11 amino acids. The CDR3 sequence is CSARDDRNAFF. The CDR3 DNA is TGCAGTGCTAGAGACGACAGGAACGCTTTCTTT.

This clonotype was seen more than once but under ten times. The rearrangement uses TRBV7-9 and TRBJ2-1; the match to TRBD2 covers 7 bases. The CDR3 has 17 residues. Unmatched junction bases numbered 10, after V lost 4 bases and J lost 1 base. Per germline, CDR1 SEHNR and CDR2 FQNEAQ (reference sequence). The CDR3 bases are TGTGCCAGCAGCTCGGTAGCGGGCCAAAAATCCTACAATGAGCAGTTCTTC. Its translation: CASSSVAGQKSYNEQFF.

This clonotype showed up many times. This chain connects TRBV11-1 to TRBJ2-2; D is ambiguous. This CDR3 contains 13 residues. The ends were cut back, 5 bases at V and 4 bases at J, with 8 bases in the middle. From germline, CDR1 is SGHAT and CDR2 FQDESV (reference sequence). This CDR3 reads CASSVGLTGELFF. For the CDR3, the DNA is TGTGCCAGCAGCGTGGGTCTCACCGGGGAGCTGTTTTTT.

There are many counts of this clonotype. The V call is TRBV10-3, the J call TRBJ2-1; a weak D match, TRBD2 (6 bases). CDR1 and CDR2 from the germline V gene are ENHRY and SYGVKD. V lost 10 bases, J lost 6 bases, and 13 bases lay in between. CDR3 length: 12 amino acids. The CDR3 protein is CANGGGVNEQFF. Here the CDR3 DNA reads TGTGCCAACGGAGGAGGGGTCAATGAGCAGTTCTTC.

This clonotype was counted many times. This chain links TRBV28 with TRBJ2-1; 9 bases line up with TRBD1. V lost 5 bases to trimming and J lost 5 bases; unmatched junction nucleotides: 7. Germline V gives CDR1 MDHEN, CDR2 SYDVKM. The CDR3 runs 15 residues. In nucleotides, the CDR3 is TGTGCCAGCAGTCTCTCGGGACAGGGTGACAATGAGCAGTTCTTC. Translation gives CASSLSGQGDNEQFF.

The CDR3 DNA follows: TGTGCCAGCAGCTTTATGAACCGCATAACCGGGACTCCGCGGGGCTATGGCTACACCTTC. This encodes CASSFMNRITGTPRGYGYTF. The gene calls are TRBV7-3 and TRBJ1-2, with a possible D match to TRBD1 (5 bases). CDR3 length: 20 residues. The V gene lost 3 bases and the J gene lost 4 bases, with 30 bases spanning the gap. Germline V lookup: CDR1 SGHTA, CDR2 FQGTGA.

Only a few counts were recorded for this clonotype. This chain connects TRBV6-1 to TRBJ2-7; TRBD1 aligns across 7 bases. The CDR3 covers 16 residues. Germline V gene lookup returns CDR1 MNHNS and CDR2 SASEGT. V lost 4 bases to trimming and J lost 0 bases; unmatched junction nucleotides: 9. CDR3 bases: TGTGCCAGCAGTGTCGTTCCGGGACAGACCTCCTACGAGCAGTACTTC. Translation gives CASSVVPGQTSYEQYF.

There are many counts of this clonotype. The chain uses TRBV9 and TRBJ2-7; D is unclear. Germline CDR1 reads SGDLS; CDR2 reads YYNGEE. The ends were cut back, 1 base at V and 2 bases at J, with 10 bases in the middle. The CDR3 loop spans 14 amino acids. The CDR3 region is CASSVNAYAYEQYF. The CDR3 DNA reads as TGTGCCAGCAGCGTAAACGCGTACGCCTACGAGCAGTACTTC.

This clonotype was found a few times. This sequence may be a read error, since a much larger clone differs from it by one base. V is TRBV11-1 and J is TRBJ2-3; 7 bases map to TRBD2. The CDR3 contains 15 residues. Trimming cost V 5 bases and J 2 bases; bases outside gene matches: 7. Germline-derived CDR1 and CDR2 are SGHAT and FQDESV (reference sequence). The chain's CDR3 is CASSPPGLLTDTQYF. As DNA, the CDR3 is TGTGCCAGCAGCCCTCCGGGACTACTCACAGATACGCAGTATTTT.

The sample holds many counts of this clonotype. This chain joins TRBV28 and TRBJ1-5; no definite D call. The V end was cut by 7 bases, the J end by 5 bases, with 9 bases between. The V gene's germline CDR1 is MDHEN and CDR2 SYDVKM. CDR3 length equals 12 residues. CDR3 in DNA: TGTGCCAGCACCCCGGCCTATCAGCCCCAGCATTTT. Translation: CASTPAYQPQHF.

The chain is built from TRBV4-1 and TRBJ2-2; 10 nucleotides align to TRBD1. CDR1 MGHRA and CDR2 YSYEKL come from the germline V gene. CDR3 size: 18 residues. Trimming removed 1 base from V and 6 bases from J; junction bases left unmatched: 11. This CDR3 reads CASSQADRGRVRSGELFF. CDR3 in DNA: TGCGCCAGCAGCCAAGCCGACAGGGGGCGCGTGAGGTCCGGGGAGCTGTTTTTT.

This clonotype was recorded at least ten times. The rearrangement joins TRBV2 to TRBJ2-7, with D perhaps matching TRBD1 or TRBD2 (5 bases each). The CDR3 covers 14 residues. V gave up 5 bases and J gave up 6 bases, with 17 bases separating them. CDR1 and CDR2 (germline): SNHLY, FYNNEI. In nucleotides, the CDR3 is TGTGCCAGCAGTCCGGGACCTACCTCTGCCGAGCAGTACTTC. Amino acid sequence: CASSPGPTSAEQYF.

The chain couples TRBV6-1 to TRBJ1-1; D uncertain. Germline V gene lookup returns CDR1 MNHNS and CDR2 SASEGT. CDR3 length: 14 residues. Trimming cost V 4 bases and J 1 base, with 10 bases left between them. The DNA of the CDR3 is TGTGCCAGCAGTGGCGAAACACCGAACACTGAAGCTTTCTTT. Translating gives CASSGETPNTEAFF.

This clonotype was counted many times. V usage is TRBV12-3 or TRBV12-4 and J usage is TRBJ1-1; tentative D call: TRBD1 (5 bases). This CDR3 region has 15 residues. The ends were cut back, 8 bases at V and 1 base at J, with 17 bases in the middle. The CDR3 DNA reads TGTGCCAGCGCACCGGGGACCAGCAGGAACACTGAAGCTTTCTTT. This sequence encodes CASAPGTSRNTEAFF.

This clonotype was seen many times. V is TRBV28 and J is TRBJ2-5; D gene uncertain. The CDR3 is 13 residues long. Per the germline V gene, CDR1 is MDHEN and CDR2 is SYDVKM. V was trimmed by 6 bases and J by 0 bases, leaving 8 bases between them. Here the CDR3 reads CASSPTYQETQYF. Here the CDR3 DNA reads TGTGCCAGCAGCCCGACATACCAAGAGACCCAGTACTTC. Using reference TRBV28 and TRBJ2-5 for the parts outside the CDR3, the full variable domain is DVKVTQSSRYLVKRTGEKVFLECVQDMDHENMFWYRQDPGLGLRLIYFSYDVKMKEKGDIPEGYSVSREKKERFSLILESASTNQTSMYLCASSPTYQETQYFGPGTRLLVL.